This entry describes one T cell receptor beta chain. In the original processing: From reference gene primer amplification, estimates of nucleated cell counts were derived. Assay: immunoSEQ multiplex PCR; the TCRdb copy retains only in-frame clones and omits some. V and J calls and clone size follow that table, whereas D and trimming were derived from the DNA. The table records 200,000 to 250,000 clones, under 85% of them present only once. This entry belongs to a study of blood T cell repertoires in COVID-19. Study overall: COVID-19 samples from acute and convalescent phases originated in the United States, Italy and Spain. Sources were T cells, B-cell-depleted T cells, or PBMCs; the material itself was cDNA or gDNA.

The origin of this receptor is a human donor in a cohort sampled during active COVID-19. The material sequenced was peripheral blood.

CDR3 sequence (DNA): TGTGCCAGCTCACCCAATCCCTCAGCGGGGGCCGGGGGAGAGACCCAGTACTTC. Translated, it gives CASSPNPSAGAGGETQYF. The rearrangement uses TRBV18 and TRBJ2-5, with TRBD2 identical over 8 bases. The V gene's germline CDR1 is KGHSH and CDR2 LQKENI. This CDR3 has 18 residues. Trimming took 3 bases from V and 4 from J; bases not matched to a gene: 16.